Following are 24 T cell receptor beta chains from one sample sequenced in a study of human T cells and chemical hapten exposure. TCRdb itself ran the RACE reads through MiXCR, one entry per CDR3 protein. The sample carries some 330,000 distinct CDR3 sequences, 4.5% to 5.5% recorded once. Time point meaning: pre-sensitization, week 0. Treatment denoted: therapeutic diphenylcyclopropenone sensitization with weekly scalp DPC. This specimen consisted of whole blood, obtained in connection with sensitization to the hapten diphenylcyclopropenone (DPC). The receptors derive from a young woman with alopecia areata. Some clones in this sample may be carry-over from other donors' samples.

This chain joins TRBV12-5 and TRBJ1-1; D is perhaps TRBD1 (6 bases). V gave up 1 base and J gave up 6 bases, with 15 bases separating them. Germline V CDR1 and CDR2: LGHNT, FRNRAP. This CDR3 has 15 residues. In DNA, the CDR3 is TGTGCTAGTGGTTTGGCCTTATCAGGGGATGCTGAAGCTTTCTTT. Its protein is CASGLALSGDAEAFF.

This chain's CDR3 is CATSQRTGAGTGELFF. The CDR3 DNA reads TGTGCCACCAGCCAACGGACAGGGGCGGGCACCGGGGAGCTGTTTTTT. The genes are TRBV15 and TRBJ2-2, with 9 bases lining up with TRBD1. Germline V gives CDR1 LNHNV, CDR2 YYDKDF (reference sequence). J lost 4 bases, V lost 5 bases, and 8 bases had no gene match. This CDR3 region has 16 residues.

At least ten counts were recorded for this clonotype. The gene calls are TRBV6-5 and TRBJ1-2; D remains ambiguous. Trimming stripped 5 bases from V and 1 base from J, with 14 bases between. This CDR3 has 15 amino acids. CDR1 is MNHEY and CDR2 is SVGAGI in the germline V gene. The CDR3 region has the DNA TGTGCCAGCAGTCAAGATCTTTTTTTTAACTATGGCTACACCTTC. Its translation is CASSQDLFFNYGYTF.

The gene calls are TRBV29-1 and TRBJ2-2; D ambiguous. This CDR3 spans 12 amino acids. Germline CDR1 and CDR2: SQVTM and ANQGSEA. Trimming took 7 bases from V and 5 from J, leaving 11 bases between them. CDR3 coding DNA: TGCAGCGCGGGTACATCAACCGGGGAGCTGTTTTTT. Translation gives CSAGTSTGELFF.

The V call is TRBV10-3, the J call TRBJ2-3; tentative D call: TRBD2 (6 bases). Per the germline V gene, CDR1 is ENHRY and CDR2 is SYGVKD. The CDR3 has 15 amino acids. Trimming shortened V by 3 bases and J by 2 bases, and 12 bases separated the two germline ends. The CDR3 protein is CAISEGRTPTDTQYF. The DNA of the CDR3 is TGTGCCATCAGTGAAGGGAGGACACCCACAGATACGCAGTATTTT.

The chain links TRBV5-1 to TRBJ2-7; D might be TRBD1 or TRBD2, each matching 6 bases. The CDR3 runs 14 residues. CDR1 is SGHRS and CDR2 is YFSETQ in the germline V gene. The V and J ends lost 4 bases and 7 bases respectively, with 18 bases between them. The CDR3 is CASSPELQGGEQYF. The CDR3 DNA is TGCGCCAGCAGCCCCGAATTACAGGGAGGAGAGCAGTACTTC. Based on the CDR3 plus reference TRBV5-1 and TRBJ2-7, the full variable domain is KAGVTQTPRYLIKTRGQQVTLSCSPISGHRSVSWYQQTPGQGLQFLFEYFSETQRNKGNFPGRFSGRQFSNSRSEMNVSTLELGDSALYLCASSPELQGGEQYFGPGTRLTVT.

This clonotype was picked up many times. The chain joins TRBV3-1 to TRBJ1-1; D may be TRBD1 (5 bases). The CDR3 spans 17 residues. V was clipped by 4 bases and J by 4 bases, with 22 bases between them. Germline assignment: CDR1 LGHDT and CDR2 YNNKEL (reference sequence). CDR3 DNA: TGTGCCAGCAGCCCCTACTCGGGACCTCCCAGCGGCACTGAAGCTTTCTTT. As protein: CASSPYSGPPSGTEAFF.

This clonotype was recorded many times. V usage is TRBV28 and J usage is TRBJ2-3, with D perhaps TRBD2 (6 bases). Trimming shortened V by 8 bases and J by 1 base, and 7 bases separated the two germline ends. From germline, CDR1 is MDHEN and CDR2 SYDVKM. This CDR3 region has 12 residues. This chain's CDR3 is CASLAGTDTQYF. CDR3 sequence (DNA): TGTGCCAGCTTAGCGGGCACAGATACGCAGTATTTT.

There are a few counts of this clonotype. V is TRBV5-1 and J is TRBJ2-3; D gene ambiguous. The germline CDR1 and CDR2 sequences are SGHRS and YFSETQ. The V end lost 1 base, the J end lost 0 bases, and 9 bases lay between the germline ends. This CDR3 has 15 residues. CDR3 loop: CASSLSPGSTDTQYF. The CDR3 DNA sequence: TGCGCCAGCAGCTTGTCTCCCGGGAGCACAGATACGCAGTATTTT. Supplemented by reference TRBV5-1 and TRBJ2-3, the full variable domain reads KAGVTQTPRYLIKTRGQQVTLSCSPISGHRSVSWYQQTPGQGLQFLFEYFSETQRNKGNFPGRFSGRQFSNSRSEMNVSTLELGDSALYLCASSLSPGSTDTQYFGPGTRLTVL.

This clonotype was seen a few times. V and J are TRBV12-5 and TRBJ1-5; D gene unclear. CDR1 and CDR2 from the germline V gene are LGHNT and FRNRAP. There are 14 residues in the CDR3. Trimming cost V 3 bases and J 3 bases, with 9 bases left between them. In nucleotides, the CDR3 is TGTGCTAGTGGTTTCACTCCGACCAATCAGCCCCAGCATTTT. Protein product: CASGFTPTNQPQHF.

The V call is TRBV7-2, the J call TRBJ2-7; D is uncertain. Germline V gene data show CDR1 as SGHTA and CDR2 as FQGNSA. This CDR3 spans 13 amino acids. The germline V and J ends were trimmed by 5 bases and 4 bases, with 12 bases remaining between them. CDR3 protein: CASSPSTYYEQYF. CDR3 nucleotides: TGTGCCAGCAGCCCCTCAACTTATTACGAGCAGTACTTC.

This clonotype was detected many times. CDR3 sequence (DNA): TGTGCCAGCAGCTCGCCGCGGGGGAACACTGAAGCTTTCTTT. It yields the protein CASSSPRGNTEAFF. The genes are TRBV7-3 and TRBJ1-1; no definite D call. The CDR3 sequence is 14 residues long. Germline values: CDR1 SGHTA, CDR2 FQGTGA. V gave up 4 bases and J gave up 1 base, with 10 bases separating them.

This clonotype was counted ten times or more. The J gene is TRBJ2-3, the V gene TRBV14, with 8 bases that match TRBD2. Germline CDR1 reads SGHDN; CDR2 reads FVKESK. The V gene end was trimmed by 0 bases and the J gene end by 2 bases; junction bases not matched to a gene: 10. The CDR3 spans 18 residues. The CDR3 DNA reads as TGTGCCAGCAGCCAAGAAGTTCTGACTAGCGCGCTCACAGATACGCAGTATTTT. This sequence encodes CASSQEVLTSALTDTQYF.

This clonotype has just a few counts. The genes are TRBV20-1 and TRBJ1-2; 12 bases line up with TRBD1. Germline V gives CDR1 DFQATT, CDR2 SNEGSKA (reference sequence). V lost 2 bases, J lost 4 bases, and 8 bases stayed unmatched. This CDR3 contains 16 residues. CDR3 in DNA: TGCAGTGCTAGACCGCCCGGGACAGGGGGCAGCTATGGCTACACCTTC. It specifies CSARPPGTGGSYGYTF.

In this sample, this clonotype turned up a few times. This CDR3 reads CSARPRDIWMTDTQYF. The CDR3 DNA reads as TGCAGTGCTAGACCCAGAGACATCTGGATGACAGATACGCAGTATTTT. V gene TRBV20-1 combines with J gene TRBJ2-3; D unclear. Looked up from germline, CDR1 is DFQATT and CDR2 is SNEGSKA (reference sequence). The CDR3 loop spans 16 amino acids. Trimming took 2 bases from V and 3 from J, leaving 18 bases between them.

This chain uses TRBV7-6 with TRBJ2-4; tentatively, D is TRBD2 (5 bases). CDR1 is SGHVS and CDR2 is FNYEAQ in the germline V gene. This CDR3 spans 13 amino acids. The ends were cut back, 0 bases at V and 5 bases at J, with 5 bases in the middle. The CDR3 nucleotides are TGTGCCAGCAGCTTAGCCGGGGAAAACATTCAGTACTTC. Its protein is CASSLAGENIQYF. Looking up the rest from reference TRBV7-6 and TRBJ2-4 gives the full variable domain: GAGVSQSPRYKVTKRGQDVALRCDPISGHVSLYWYRQALGQGPEFLTYFNYEAQQDKSGLPNDRFSAERPEGSISTLTIQRTEQRDSAMYRCASSLAGENIQYFGAGTRLSVL.

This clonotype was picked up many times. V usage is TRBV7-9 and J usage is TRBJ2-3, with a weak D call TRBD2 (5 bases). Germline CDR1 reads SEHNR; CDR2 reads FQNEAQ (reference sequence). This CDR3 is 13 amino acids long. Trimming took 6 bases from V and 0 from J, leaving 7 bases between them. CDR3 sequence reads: CASRRESTDTQYF. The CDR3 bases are TGTGCCAGCAGGAGGGAAAGCACAGATACGCAGTATTTT.

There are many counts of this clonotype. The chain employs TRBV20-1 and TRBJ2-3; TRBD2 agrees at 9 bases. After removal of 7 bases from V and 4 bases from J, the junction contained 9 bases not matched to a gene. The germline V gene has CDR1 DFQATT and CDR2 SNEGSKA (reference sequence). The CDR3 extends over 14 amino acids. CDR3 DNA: TGCAGTGTCATTGCGGGGGGGGCAGCAGATACGCAGTATTTT. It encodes CSVIAGGAADTQYF.

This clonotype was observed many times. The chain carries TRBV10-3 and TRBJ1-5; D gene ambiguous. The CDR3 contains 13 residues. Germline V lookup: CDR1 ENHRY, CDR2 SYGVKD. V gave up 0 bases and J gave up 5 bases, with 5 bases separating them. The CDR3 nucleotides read TGTGCCATCAGTGAGTCGTCCGATCAGCCCCAGCATTTT. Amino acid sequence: CAISESSDQPQHF.

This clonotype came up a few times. CDR3 in amino acids: CASSEIGTGLYEQYF. The CDR3 region has the DNA TGTGCCAGCAGTGAAATAGGGACAGGTCTCTACGAGCAGTACTTC. This chain connects TRBV25-1 to TRBJ2-7; 8 bases line up with TRBD1. The germline V gene encodes CDR1 MGHDK and CDR2 SYGVNS. The CDR3 length is 15 residues. V shed 2 bases and J 3 bases; nucleotides not matched to a gene: 6.

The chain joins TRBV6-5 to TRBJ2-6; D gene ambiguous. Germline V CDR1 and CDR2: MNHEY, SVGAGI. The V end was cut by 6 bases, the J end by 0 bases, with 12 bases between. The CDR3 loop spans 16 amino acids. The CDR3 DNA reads TGTGCCAGCAGATCAAATTGGAACTCTGGGGCCAACGTCCTGACTTTC. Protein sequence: CASRSNWNSGANVLTF.

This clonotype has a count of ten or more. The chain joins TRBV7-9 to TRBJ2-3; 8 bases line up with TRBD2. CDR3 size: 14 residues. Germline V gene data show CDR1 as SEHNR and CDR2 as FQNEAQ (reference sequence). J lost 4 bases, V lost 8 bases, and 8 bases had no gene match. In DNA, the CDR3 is TGTGCCAGCGAGCGAAGCGGGGGTGCAGATACGCAGTATTTT. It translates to CASERSGGADTQYF.

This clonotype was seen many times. CDR3 DNA: TGCGCCAGCAGCCATGCGAACACAGGGAATGGAGCTTTCTTT. It is translated as CASSHANTGNGAFF. The chain couples TRBV4-1 to TRBJ1-1, with D perhaps TRBD1 (6 bases). The germline V gene encodes CDR1 MGHRA and CDR2 YSYEKL. This CDR3 region has 14 residues. V lost 3 bases, J lost 10 bases, and 18 bases lay in between.

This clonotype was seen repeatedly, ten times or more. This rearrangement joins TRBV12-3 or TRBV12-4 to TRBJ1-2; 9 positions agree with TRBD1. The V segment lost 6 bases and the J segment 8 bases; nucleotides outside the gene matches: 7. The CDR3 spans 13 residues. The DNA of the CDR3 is TGTGCCAGCAGCCGGACAGGGGTCCTCGGCTACACCTTC. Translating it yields CASSRTGVLGYTF.